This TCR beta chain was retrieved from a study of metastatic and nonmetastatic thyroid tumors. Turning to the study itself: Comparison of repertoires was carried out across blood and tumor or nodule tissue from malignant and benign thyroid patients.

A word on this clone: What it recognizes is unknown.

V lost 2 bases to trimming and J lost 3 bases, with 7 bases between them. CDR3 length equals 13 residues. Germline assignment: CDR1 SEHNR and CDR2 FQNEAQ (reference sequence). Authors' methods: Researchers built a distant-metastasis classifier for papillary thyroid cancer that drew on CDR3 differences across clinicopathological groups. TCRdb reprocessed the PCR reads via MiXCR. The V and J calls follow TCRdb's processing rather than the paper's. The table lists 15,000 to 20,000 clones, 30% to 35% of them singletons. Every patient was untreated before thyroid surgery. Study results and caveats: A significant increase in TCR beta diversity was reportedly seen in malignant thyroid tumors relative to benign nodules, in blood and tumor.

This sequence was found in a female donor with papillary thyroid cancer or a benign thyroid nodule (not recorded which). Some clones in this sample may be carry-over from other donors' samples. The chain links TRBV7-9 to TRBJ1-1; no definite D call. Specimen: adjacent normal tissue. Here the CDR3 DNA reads TGTGCCAGCAGCTTAACTCAGTACACTGAAGCTTTCTTT. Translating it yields CASSLTQYTEAFF.